This TCR beta chain comes out of a study of human T cells and chemical hapten exposure. Looking at the study overall: Small differences in pooled library volume mainly drove the variation in TCR yields per sample. General study findings and limits: No shift was seen in TCRs above 1 in 1000 frequency with DPC sensitization.

Time point given: pre-sensitization, week 0. Treatment indicated: therapeutic diphenylcyclopropenone sensitization with weekly scalp DPC. TCRdb re-derived calls from the RACE reads in MiXCR, one entry per CDR3 protein. The sample lists approximately 400,000 distinct CDR3 sequences, approximately 5.1% seen once, with just over 2.5% in the top ten. This clonotype was observed a handful of times. Its specificity is unknown. Germline V lookup: CDR1 SGHVS, CDR2 FNYEAQ. The CDR3 contains 15 residues. Trimming took 8 bases from V and 1 from J, leaving 12 bases between them. The chain links TRBV7-6 to TRBJ2-6; D call uncertain. This clonotype originated in a woman aged 45-60 years with alopecia areata. Some clones in this sample may be carry-over from other donors' samples. The source was whole blood, collected in connection with sensitization to the hapten diphenylcyclopropenone (DPC). The CDR3 protein is CASEQAPSGANVLTF. The CDR3 DNA follows: TGTGCCAGCGAACAAGCCCCGTCTGGGGCCAACGTCCTGACTTTC.